This T cell receptor (beta chain) originates from a study of vaccination effects on CD4 cells after COVID-19. Study information: Subjects were given two BNT162b2 or mRNA-1273 vaccine doses.

Overall study results and limits: Vaccine- and infection-induced clones showed marked clonal contraction late following vaccination.

Prior to sequencing, the ViraFEST assay stimulated PBMC with viral peptide pools, which expanded the antigen-specific CD4+ T cells. Isolating CD4+ T cells followed 9 to 11 days of culture. The vaccine recipients had no prior SARS-CoV-2 infection, with negative nucleocapsid antibodies. With 8.5 to 10 ug/ml peptides and 9 to 10 IU/ml IL-2, fewer than 2.5 million PBMC per well were cultured. At days 3 and 7, half of the medium was exchanged for IL-2 medium. Germline CDR1 is SGHRS and CDR2 is YFSETQ. V shed 4 bases and J 4 bases; nucleotides not matched to a gene: 5. CDR3 size: 14 residues. A note on this clone: As yet, its antigen is unknown.

TCRdb's table, derived via immunoSEQ multiplex PCR, lists solely in-frame clones and lacks some. Among around 25,000 clones, over 70% were seen once, and the ten largest hold around a tenth. The rearrangement uses TRBV5-1 and TRBJ2-5; 9 bases fit TRBD1. This sequence originates from a human donor who received a COVID-19 vaccine. The sample in question was CD4+ T cells from PBMCs cultured with HCoV-NL63 spike peptides, obtained before COVID-19 vaccination. The CDR3 nucleotides are TGCGCCAGCAGCCGAGGACAGGGGCGAGAGACCCAGTACTTC. This codes for CASSRGQGRETQYF.